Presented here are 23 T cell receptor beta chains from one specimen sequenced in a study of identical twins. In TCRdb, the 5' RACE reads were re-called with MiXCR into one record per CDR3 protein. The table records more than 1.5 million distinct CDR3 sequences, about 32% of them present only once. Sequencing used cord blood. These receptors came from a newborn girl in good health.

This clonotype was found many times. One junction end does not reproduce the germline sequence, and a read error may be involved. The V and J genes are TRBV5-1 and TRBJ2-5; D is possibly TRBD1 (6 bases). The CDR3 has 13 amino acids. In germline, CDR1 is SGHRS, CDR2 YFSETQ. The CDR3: CASSLGGQETQYF. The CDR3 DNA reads TGTGCCAGCAGTTTAGGGGGCCAAGAGACCCAGTACTTC. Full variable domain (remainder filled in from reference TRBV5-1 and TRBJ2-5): KAGVTQTPRYLIKTRGQQVTLSCSPISGHRSVSWYQQTPGQGLQFLFEYFSETQRNKGNFPGRFSGRQFSNSRSEMNVSTLELGDSALYLCASSLGGQETQYFGPGTRLLVL.

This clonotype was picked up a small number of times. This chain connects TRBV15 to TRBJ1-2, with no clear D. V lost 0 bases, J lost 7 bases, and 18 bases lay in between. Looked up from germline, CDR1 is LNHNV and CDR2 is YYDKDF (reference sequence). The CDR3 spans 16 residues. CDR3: CATSRERQAGSPGYTF. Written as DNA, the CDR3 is TGTGCCACCAGCAGAGAGAGGCAGGCGGGGAGTCCTGGCTACACCTTC. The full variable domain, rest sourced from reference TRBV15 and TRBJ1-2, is DAMVIQNPRYQVTQFGKPVTLSCSQTLNHNVMYWYQQKSSQAPKLLFHYYDKDFNNEADTPDNFQSRRPNTSFCFLDIRSPGLGDTAMYLCATSRERQAGSPGYTFGSGTRLTVV.

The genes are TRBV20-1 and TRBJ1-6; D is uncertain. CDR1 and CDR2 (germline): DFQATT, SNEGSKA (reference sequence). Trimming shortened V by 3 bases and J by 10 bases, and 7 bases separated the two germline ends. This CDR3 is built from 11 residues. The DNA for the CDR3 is TGCAGTGCTAGTCGGGAATCACCCCTCCACTTT. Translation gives CSASRESPLHF.

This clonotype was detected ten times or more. This CDR3 is CASSLELAGGELAKNIQYF. The CDR3 bases are TGTGCCAGCAGCTTAGAGCTAGCGGGGGGTGAACTAGCCAAAAACATTCAGTACTTC. This chain links TRBV7-8 with TRBJ2-4, with 11 positions matching TRBD2. V lost 1 base to trimming and J lost 0 bases; unmatched junction nucleotides: 8. The germline V gene has CDR1 SGHVS and CDR2 FQNEAQ. The CDR3 length is 19 residues. Full variable domain (rest looked up from reference TRBV7-8 and TRBJ2-4): GAGVSQSPRYKVAKRGQDVALRCDPISGHVSLFWYQQALGQGPEFLTYFQNEAQLDKSGLPSDRFFAERPEGSVSTLKIQRTQQEDSAVYLCASSLELAGGELAKNIQYFGAGTRLSVL.

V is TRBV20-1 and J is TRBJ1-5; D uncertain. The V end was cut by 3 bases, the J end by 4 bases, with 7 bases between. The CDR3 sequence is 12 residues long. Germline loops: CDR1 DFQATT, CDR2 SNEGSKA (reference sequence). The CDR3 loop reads CSARVTNQPQHF. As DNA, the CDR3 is TGCAGTGCTAGGGTGACAAATCAGCCCCAGCATTTT.

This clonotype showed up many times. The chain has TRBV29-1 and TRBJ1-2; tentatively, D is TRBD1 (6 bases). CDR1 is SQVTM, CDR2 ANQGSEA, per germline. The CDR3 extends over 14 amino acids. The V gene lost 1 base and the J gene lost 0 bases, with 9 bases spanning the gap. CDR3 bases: TGCAGCGTTGAAGGGGGGGACACTAACTATGGCTACACCTTC. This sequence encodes CSVEGGDTNYGYTF.

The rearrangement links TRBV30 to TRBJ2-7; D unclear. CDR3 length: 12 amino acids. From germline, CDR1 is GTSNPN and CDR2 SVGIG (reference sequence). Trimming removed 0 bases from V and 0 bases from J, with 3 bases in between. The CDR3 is CAWSVHSYEQYF. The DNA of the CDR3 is TGTGCCTGGAGTGTCCACTCCTACGAGCAGTACTTC.

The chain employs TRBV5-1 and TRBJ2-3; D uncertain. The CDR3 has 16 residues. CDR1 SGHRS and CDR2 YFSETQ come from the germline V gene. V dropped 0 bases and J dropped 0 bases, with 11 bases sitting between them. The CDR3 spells CASSLGVVASTDTQYF. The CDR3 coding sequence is TGCGCCAGCAGCTTGGGGGTAGTAGCTAGCACAGATACGCAGTATTTT.

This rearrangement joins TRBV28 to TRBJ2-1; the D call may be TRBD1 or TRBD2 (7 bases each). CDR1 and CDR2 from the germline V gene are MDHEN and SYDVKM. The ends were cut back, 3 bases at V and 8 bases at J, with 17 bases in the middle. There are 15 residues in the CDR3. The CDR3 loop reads CASSFGRSGTDEQFF. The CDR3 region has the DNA TGTGCCAGCAGTTTCGGTAGGAGCGGGACAGATGAGCAGTTCTTC. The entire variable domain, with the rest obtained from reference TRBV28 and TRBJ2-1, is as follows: DVKVTQSSRYLVKRTGEKVFLECVQDMDHENMFWYRQDPGLGLRLIYFSYDVKMKEKGDIPEGYSVSREKKERFSLILESASTNQTSMYLCASSFGRSGTDEQFFGPGTRLTVL.

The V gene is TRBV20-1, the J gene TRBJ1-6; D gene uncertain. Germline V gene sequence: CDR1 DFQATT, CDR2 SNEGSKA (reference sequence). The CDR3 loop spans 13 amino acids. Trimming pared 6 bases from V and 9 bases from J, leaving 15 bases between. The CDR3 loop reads CSATGPVGSPLHF. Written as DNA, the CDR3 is TGCAGTGCAACCGGGCCCGTAGGTTCACCCCTCCACTTT.

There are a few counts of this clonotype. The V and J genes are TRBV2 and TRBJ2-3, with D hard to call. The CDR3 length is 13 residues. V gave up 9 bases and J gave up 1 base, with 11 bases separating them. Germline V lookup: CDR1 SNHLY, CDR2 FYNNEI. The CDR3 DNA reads TGTGCCAGGTTGATGGGCGGCACAGATACGCAGTATTTT. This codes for CARLMGGTDTQYF. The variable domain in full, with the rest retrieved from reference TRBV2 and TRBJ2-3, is EPEVTQTPSHQVTQMGQEVILRCVPISNHLYFYWYRQILGQKVEFLVSFYNNEISEKSEIFDDQFSVERPDGSNFTLKIRSTKLEDSAMYFCARLMGGTDTQYFGPGTRLTVL.

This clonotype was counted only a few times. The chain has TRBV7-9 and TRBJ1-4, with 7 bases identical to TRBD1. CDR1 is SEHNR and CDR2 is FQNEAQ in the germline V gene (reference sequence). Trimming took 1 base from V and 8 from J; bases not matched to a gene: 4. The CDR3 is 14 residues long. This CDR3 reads CASSLVTGEEKLFF. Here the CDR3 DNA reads TGTGCCAGCAGCTTAGTCACAGGGGAGGAAAAACTGTTTTTT.

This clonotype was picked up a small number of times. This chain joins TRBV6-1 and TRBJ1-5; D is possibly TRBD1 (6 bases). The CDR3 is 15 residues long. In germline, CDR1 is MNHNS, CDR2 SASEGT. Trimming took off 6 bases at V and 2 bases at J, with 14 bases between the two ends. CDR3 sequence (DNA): TGTGCCAGCAGATACAGGGTTTCGGGCAATCAGCCCCAGCATTTT. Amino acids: CASRYRVSGNQPQHF.

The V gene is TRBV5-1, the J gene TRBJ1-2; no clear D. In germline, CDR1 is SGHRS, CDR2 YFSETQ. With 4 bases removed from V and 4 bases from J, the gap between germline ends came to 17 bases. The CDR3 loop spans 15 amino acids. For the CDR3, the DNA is TGCGCCAGCAGCCCGGCGGCTCCAGGAAGCTATGGCTACACCTTC. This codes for CASSPAAPGSYGYTF.

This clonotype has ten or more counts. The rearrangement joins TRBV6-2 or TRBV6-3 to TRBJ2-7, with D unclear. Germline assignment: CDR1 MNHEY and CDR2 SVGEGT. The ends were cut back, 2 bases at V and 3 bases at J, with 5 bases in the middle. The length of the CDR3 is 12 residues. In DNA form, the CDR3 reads TGTGCCAGCAGTTACGTAGTCTACGAGCAGTACTTC. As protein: CASSYVVYEQYF.

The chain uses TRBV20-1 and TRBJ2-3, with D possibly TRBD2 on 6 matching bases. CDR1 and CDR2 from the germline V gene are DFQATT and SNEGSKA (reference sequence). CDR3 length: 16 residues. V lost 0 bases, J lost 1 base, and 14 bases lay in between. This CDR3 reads CSARDPRESGTDTQYF. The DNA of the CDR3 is TGCAGTGCTAGAGATCCCCGGGAGAGTGGCACAGATACGCAGTATTTT.

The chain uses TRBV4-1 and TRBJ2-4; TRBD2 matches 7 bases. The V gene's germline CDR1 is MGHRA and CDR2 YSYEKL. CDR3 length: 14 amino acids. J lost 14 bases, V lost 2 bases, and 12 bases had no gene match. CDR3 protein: CASSQLQIGLVKYF. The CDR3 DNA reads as TGCGCCAGCAGCCAACTTCAAATAGGACTAGTAAAGTACTTC.

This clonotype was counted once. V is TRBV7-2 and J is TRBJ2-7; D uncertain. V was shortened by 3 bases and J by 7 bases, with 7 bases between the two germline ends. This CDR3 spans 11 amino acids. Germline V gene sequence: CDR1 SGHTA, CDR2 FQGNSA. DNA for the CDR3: TGTGCCAGCAGCTTCCTTTGGGAGCAGTACTTC. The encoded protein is CASSFLWEQYF.

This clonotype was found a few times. The CDR3 spells CASSYSPRGNQPQHF. CDR3 in DNA: TGTGCCAGCAGTTACTCGCCCAGGGGGAACCAGCCCCAGCATTTT. The V and J genes are TRBV6-5 and TRBJ1-5; 7 nucleotides agree with TRBD1. The junction had 6 bases not matched to a gene; V was cut back by 0 bases and J by 7 bases. The V gene's germline CDR1 is MNHEY and CDR2 SVGAGI. The CDR3 runs to 15 residues.

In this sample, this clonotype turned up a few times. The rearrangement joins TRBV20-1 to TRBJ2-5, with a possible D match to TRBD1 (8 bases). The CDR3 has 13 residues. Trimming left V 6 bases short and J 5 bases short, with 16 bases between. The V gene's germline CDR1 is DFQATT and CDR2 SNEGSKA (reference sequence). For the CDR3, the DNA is TGCAGTGCGCCTACAGGGGGGGGTGAGACCCAGTACTTC. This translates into CSAPTGGGETQYF.

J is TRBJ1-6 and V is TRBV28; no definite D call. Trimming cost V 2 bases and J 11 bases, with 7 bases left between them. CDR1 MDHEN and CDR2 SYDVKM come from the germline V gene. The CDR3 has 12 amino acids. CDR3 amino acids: CASSLPNPPLHF. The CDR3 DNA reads TGTGCCAGCAGTTTACCCAATCCACCCCTCCACTTT.

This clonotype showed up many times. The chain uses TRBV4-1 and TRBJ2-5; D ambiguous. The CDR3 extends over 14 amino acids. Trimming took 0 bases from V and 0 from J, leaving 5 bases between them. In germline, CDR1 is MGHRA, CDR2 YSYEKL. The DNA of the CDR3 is TGCGCCAGCAGCCAAGATCCCAACCAAGAGACCCAGTACTTC. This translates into CASSQDPNQETQYF.

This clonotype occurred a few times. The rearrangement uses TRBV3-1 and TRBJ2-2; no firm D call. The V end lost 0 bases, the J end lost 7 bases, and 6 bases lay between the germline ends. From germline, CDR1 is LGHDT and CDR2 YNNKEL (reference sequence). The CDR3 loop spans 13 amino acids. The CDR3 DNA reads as TGTGCCAGCAGCCAAGATCCCATCGGGGAGCTGTTTTTT. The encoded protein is CASSQDPIGELFF.